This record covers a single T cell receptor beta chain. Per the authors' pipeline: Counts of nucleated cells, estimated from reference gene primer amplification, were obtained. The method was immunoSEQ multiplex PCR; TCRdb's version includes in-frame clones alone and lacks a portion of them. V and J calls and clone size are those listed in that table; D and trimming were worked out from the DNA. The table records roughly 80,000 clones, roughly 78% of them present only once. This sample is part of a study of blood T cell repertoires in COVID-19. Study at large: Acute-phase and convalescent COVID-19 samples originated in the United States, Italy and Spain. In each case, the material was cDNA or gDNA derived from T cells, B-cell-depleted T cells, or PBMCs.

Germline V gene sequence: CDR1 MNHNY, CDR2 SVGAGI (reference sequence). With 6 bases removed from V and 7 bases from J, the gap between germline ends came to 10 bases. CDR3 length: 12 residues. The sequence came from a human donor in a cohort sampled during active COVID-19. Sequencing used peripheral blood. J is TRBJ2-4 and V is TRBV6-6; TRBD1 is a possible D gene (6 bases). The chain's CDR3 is CASSPDRNIQYF. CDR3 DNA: TGTGCCAGCAGCCCTGACAGGAACATTCAGTACTTC.